The rows below give T cell receptor beta chains drawn from one sample of a study of cytomegalovirus exposure and HLA in healthy donors. Profiled with immunoSEQ multiplex PCR; TCRdb holds only in-frame clones, not every one. This table has approximately 250,000 clones, approximately 81% appearing once. What was sequenced was PBMCs. The source of these receptors is a girl aged 2-10 years in good health and CMV-seronegative. CDR3s include the opening cysteine and the closing phenylalanine or tryptophan. D genes are given only for firm matches.

d_call,j_call,v_call,cdr3_aa
-,TRBJ1-5,TRBV7-9,CASSSTHRDSNQPQHF
TRBD1,TRBJ1-1,TRBV5-1,CASSSDRANTEAFF
-,TRBJ2-5,TRBV4-1,CASSQVSLARETQYF
-,TRBJ1-5,TRBV2,CASREIRGNQPQHF
TRBD2,TRBJ2-3,TRBV27,CASIPRSLLAGNTDTQYF
-,TRBJ2-1,TRBV20-1,CSAGEHRQFF
-,TRBJ2-3,TRBV4-2,CATSPDFTDTQYF
-,TRBJ1-1,TRBV30,CAWIGGEAFF
-,TRBJ1-1,TRBV18,CASSLGQLNTEAFF
-,TRBJ1-5,TRBV2,CATSRGFGGNQPQHF
TRBD1,TRBJ1-2,TRBV6-5,CASSPTGDYGYTF
TRBD1,TRBJ2-4,TRBV7-6,CASSRETPGTVNIQYF
TRBD1,TRBJ1-2,TRBV6-5,CASGTAYNYGYTF
-,TRBJ1-6,TRBV7-2,CASSFESPNSPLHF
-,TRBJ2-5,TRBV18,CASSPLRRAGETQYF
TRBD1,TRBJ1-2,TRBV20-1,CLIQGDYGYTF
TRBD1,TRBJ1-5,TRBV19,CASSIVGDRGNQPQHF
-,TRBJ1-4,TRBV4-1,CASSQGTAGNEKLFF
-,TRBJ1-5,TRBV5-1,CASSLGTVTNQPQHF
-,TRBJ2-5,TRBV5-6,CASSSPLRTMDATQYF
TRBD1,TRBJ2-1,TRBV30,CAWTPGQGYNEQFF
-,TRBJ1-1,TRBV14,CASSLSGAWDTEAFF
TRBD1,TRBJ1-6,TRBV9,CASSAPGQGILPPLHF
-,TRBJ1-2,TRBV5-8,CASSFMQGYYGYTF
-,TRBJ1-1,TRBV4-1,CASSQEAGTNTEAFF
-,TRBJ2-7,TRBV11-3,CASSWGQGYEQYF
-,TRBJ2-3,TRBV6-1,CASSSGNTDTQYF
TRBD1,TRBJ2-2,TRBV6-6,CASSSGGQNTGELFF
-,TRBJ2-3,TRBV23-1,CASYPQGGDTDTQYF
-,TRBJ2-3,TRBV6-1,CASSVLAGLDTQYF
-,TRBJ2-7,TRBV11-3,CARRPRENYEQYF
-,TRBJ1-1,TRBV6-1,CASSEAGGAGTTEAFF
-,TRBJ1-4,TRBV12-5,CASGLRKLFF
TRBD2,TRBJ2-7,TRBV5-1,CASSLTSGAYEQYF
TRBD2,-,TRBV4-2,CASSRTSVFGDSEQYF
TRBD1,TRBJ2-7,TRBV6-6,CASRRSTGAYEQYF
-,TRBJ1-3,TRBV7-9,CASSLIGSTGRGGNTIYF
TRBD2,TRBJ2-1,TRBV7-9,CASSPILAGARFF
-,TRBJ1-1,TRBV30,CAWSKRMNTEAFF
TRBD2,TRBJ2-5,TRBV7-9,CASSLFSGGQETQYF
-,TRBJ1-5,TRBV6-5,CASSIGQSYQPQHF
-,TRBJ1-1,TRBV4-2,CASSQKRGLPEAFF
-,TRBJ2-5,TRBV27,CASSTGGRARETQYF
-,TRBJ2-5,TRBV30,CAWMGVQETQYF
TRBD1,TRBJ1-1,TRBV14,CASSQVGTGGKNTEAFF
-,TRBJ2-6,TRBV7-9,CASSLDSFLSGANVLTF
TRBD2,TRBJ2-7,TRBV5-1,CASRAGLAGYYEQYF
-,TRBJ2-7,TRBV6-5,CASSLVQGRYEQYF
-,TRBJ2-7,TRBV15,CATSREGGYEQYF
TRBD2,TRBJ2-7,TRBV2,CASSFGTSAESYEQYF
TRBD1,TRBJ2-7,TRBV7-2,CASSDRGGILEQYF
-,TRBJ1-5,TRBV7-2,CASRPDGRDFFYNQPQHF